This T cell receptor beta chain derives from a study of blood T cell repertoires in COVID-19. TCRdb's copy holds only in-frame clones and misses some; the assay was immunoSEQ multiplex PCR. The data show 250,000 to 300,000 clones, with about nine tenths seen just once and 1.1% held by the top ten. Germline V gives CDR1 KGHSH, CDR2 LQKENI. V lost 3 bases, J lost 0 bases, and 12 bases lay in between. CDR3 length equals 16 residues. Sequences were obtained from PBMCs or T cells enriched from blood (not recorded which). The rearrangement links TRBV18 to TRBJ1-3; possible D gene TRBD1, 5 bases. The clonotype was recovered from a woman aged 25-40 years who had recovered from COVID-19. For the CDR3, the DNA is TGTGCCAGCTCACCGCGGGACCAGAGCTCTGGAAACACCATATATTTT. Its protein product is CASSPRDQSSGNTIYF.